This T cell receptor beta chain comes out of a study of control samples from healthy donors and cancer patients (TCRdb year 2020). This clone occurred a few times. Its binding antigen is unknown. Qualities for individual bases were not recorded, and no much larger clone is one base off. Library preparation employed the immunoSEQ multiplex PCR assay. The clones in this table, taken by TCRdb from immuneACCESS, are in-frame only. Not every clone is retained; where verified, under half of the shortfall comes from an unresolved V gene, and the cause of the rest is unknown. This sample is represented by about 75,000 clones; 84% of them were singletons. About 15% of the sample comes from the top ten. Trimming at the junction amounts to 8 bases on V and 3 bases on J, and the germline ends lie 12 bases apart. The CDR3, cysteine through phenylalanine, is 14 amino acids long. The kept DNA is CDR3 alone, 42 bases in frame from the first base. CDR1 and CDR2 (KGHDR, SFDVKD) derive from the germline V gene.

In this chain, TRBV24-1 is recombined with TRBJ2-2; the D gene could be TRBD1 or TRBD2, each one agreeing over 5 bases. The TCR originated in a man over 45 in good health. Sequenced: blood. The bases are TGTGCCACCAAATCCGGGACCCACACCGGGGAGCTGTTTTTT. Translated, this gives CATKSGTHTGELFF.